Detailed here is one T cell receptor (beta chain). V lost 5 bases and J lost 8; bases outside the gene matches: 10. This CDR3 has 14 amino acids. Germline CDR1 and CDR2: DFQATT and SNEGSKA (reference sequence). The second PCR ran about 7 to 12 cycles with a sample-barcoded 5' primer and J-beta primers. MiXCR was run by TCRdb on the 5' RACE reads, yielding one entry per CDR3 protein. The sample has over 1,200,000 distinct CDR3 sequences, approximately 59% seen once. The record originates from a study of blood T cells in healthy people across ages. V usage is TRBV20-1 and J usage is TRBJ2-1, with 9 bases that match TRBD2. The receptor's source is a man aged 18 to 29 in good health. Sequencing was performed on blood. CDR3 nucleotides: TGCAGTGCTCGAGCGGGGGGCCCTCCGGATGAGCAGTTCTTC. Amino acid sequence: CSARAGGPPDEQFF.